The sequence of this T cell receptor beta chain was determined in a study of blood T cells in healthy people across ages. V was pared by 1 base and J by 3 bases, with 14 bases between. Germline V CDR1 and CDR2: SQVTM, ANQGSEA. The length of the CDR3 is 15 residues. Study outcomes and limitations: The unsorted PBMCs prevented any conclusive comparison of naive versus antigen-experienced cells.

This clonotype was counted between two and nine times. What it binds is not known. RNA extraction gave at least 5.5 micrograms of total RNA per sample. Using a J-beta primer mix together with a sample-barcoded 5' primer, a second PCR was run for about 7 to 12 cycles. A template-switch adaptor with 12 random nucleotides tagged each cDNA molecule. One entry per CDR3 protein, called by TCRdb with MiXCR from the 5' RACE reads. This sample has hundreds of thousands of distinct CDR3 sequences, with around 41% found just once. The receptor was derived from a man older than 75 in good health. The source material was blood. V usage is TRBV29-1 and J usage is TRBJ2-3, with D perhaps matching TRBD2 (6 bases). CDR3 sequence reads: CSVEGRDKGTDTQYF. In DNA form, the CDR3 reads TGCAGCGTTGAAGGGCGGGATAAGGGAACAGATACGCAGTATTTT.